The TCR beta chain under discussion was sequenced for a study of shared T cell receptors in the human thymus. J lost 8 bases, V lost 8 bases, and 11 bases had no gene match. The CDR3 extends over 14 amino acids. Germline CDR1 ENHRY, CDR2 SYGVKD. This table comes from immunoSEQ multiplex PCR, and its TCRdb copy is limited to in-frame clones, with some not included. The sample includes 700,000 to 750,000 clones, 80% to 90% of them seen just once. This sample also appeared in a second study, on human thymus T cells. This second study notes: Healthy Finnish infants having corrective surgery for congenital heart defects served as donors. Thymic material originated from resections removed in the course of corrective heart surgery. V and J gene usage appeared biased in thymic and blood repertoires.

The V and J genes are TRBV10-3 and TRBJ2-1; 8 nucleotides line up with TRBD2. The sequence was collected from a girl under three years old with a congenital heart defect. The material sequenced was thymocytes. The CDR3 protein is CAIREGPGRDEQFF. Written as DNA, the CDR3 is TGTGCCATCCGGGAGGGACCCGGGAGGGATGAGCAGTTCTTC.